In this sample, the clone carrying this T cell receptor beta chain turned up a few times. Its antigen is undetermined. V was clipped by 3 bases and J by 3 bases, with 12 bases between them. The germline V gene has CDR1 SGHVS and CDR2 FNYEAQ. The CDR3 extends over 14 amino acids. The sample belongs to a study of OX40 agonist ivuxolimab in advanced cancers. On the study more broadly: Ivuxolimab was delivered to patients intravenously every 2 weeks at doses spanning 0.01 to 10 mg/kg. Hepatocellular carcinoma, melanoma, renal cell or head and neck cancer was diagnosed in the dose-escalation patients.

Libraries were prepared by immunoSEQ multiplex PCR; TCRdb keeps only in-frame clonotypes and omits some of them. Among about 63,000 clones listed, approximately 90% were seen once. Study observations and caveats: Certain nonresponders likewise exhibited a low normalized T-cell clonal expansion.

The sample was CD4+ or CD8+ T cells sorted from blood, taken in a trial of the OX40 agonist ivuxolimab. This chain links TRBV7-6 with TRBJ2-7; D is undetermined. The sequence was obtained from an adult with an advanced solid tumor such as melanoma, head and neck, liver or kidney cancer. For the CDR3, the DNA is TGTGCCAGCAGCTTGTCAACTGGAAACTACGAGCAGTACTTC. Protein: CASSLSTGNYEQYF.